This T cell receptor beta chain was retrieved from a study of cytomegalovirus exposure and HLA in healthy donors (dated by TCRdb to the late 2010s). At the level of the whole study: An earlier analysis of some 620 of the donors reported about 300 Gb of sequence data and 95 million to 130 million unique TCR beta sequences obtained from 180 million or so T cells. Roughly 300 gigabases of sequencing data and around 80 million unique TCR sequences made up an early release that covered about 640 HLA-typed donors. Among the roughly 400 genotyped donors, around 81% belonged to the genetic ancestry cluster associated with self-reported Caucasian donors. The study was designed to test whether signatures of past pathogen exposure could be identified by cataloging public T cell receptors. The study profiled the T cell repertoires of fewer than 850 subjects by immunosequencing and related them to cytomegalovirus serostatus. A separate validation cohort of roughly 130 different subjects was used in addition to the approximately 670-subject first cohort. The study combined high-throughput TCR immunosequencing, statistical association of individual TCRs with disease status, and machine learning to predict cytomegalovirus infection status. A later analysis re-examined previously published TCR beta repertoires from just over 650 donors and added high-resolution HLA genotyping to investigate patterns of TCR occurrence. Rather than drawing on any new phenotypic data, the later analysis identified candidate immune exposures from TCR beta sequences and the way those sequences occurred across donors. To decide whether each TCR beta V gene segment behaved as functional or pseudogenic, an earlier analysis of nearly 600 of the donors relied on high-throughput TCR beta sequencing. Donor age, sex, ethnicity and CMV serostatus were collected together with the repertoire data. A later genetic analysis took genome-wide SNP genotypes for about 55% of the roughly 700 donors and used that subset as a discovery cohort. All discovery cohort repertoires had been generated using a single sequencing platform. HLA typing included class I and class II loci at four-digit resolution. The number of typed donors differed by locus: roughly 620-630 for A, B, C, DRB1 and DQB1; approximately 530 for DQA1; 606 for DPA1; and 450 to 480 for DPB1. Because of strong linkage in the cohort, five DR-DQ haplotypes were treated as single units for association and clustering. Among around 400 genotyped donors of the cohort, an average of around 240,000 unique TCR beta nucleotide sequences was sequenced per donor, of which 15% to 20% were non-productive. The study at large found these results: The 87-base-pair reads could not distinguish some IMGT-functional V segments, including TRBV6-2 and TRBV6-3, so those segments were excluded. Most TCR sequences were seen in very few donors, while some public TCRs were found in many individuals. A later analysis reported that several top co-occurrence clusters appeared linked to parvovirus B19, influenza, CMV and Epstein-Barr virus. Compared with the approximately 710-donor mean, donors in an Asian-associated ancestry cluster had fewer N-insertions in productive TCRs, according to a later genetic analysis. An earlier analysis of around 540 of the donors showed that most TCR beta V segments appeared in productive rearrangements either about 87% or about 30% of the time, which broadly matched IMGT annotations. Linkage disequilibrium might explain the correlated functional status among segregating V segments, but an unknown experimental factor could not be excluded. In both the original and validation cohorts, the classifier was reported to diagnose cytomegalovirus status with high specificity and sensitivity. Only TCR beta chains were sequenced in this cohort, and the absence of alpha or paired-chain data limited detectable features. Because HLA typing was unavailable for some donors at each locus, only the typed subset was used in association tests. In a later genetic analysis, a missense DCLRE1C variant was associated with V-gene and J-gene trimming of TCR beta chains, and the association was replicated in an independent cohort. The earlier analysis of 587 of the donors excluded 15 to 20 rarely observed V segments, including chromosome 9 orphons, because counts were too low. A later analysis found that TCR association rates varied across HLA loci, with DRB1 alleles showing the most associated TCRs and HLA-C alleles the fewest. It was suggested by the authors that the approach could potentially be generalized to other disease states and immunological phenotypes. A further reported finding was that TCR beta sequences accurately predicted the HLA-A and HLA-B alleles for most subjects in the first cohort. The study listed 164 TCR beta chains as associated with cytomegalovirus. Immune exposure information for the cohort was limited to CMV serostatus. Specific HLA alleles were associated with 15,000 to 20,000 TCR beta sequences at a false discovery rate of 0.05 in a later analysis. A later analysis found that most CMV-associated TCR beta chains appeared HLA-restricted, with HLA associations seemingly driven largely by CMV exposure. Assigning TCR associations to individual alleles was difficult when HLA alleles, especially DR and DQ, strongly co-occurred. In a later analysis, HLA-associated TCR beta chains were found to be more clonally expanded and to have lower generation probabilities than equally common non-associated chains. In vitro tests confirmed that a few of the cytomegalovirus-associated TCR beta chains recognize cytomegalovirus antigens. A cluster of highly shared sequence variants was judged likely to represent a technical artifact of the sequencing pipeline. The presence/absence analyses assumed that sequencing depth was roughly uniform across donors, and that assumption may not be true.

The library was prepared using the immunoSEQ multiplex PCR assay. For the multiplex PCR, a mixture combining 60 forward primers for TCR Vbeta segments and 13 reverse primers for TCR Jbeta segments was used. The CDR3 region of rearranged TCR beta genes was amplified from genomic DNA with a multiplex PCR assay. On the Illumina HiSeq System, the amplified TCR beta libraries were sequenced as 87-base-pair reads. The original pipeline was this. A later analysis tallied about 77 million unique TCR beta chains across the 666 repertoires, and roughly 11 million of those chains were shared by two or more donors. To remove PCR and sequencing errors, raw reads were error-corrected and collapsed into unique sequences using a nearest-neighbor algorithm that merged closely related sequences. To assign V, D and J gene segments, CDR3 sequences were aligned to IMGT reference sequences. For a sequence to be retained, a match of at least six nucleotides was required to both a V gene segment and a J gene segment. A rearrangement was called productive if the CDR3 had no stop codons and remained in frame with V and J, and every other rearrangement was called non-productive. CDR3 was defined by IMGT convention, running from the second conserved V-encoded cysteine to the conserved J-encoded phenylalanine. The earlier analysis of about 610 of the donors excluded any sequence lacking an unambiguous match to a single V gene segment. In an earlier analysis of several hundred of the donors, a V segment was called functional when productive rearrangements were above 56.7%, and segregating when the standard deviation between donors exceeded 5%. A statistical classification framework was built to diagnose cytomegalovirus status from the catalog of TCR beta chain sequences. In a later analysis, TCR nucleotide sequences were compared against IMGT/GENE-DB human TR gene sequences so that V and J genes could be assigned. Using the TCRdist pipeline, a later analysis assigned CDR3 sequences along with most-parsimonious VDJ recombination scenarios. In a later analysis, every TCR beta chain was defined by the combination of its CDR3 amino acid sequence and its V-gene family, and reads without a unique V-gene family were dropped. In a later analysis, fewer than 650 highly shared, low-generation-probability nucleotide sequences were removed to address suspected cross-contamination and a sequencing artifact. A later analysis calculated a clonal expansion index for each public chain from normalized within-repertoire ranks of inferred template counts. In a later analysis, generation probabilities were computed with a VDJ recombination model fitted to out-of-frame rearrangements, and the resulting probabilities were checked against IGoR. In a later analysis, hypergeometric tests were used to score TCR-TCR, TCR-HLA and TCR-CMV co-occurrence, with a repertoire-size bias correction applied to TCR pairs. To estimate false discovery rates, a later analysis permuted the HLA or CMV assignments 20 times. In a later analysis, co-occurring TCRs were grouped using DBSCAN, with TCRdist sequence similarity added in when clustering inside HLA-allele-positive subsets. Repertoires with fewer than 30,000 or more than 120,000 public chains were left out of co-occurrence clustering, as were about 5 repertoires with anomalous nucleotide sharing. TCRdb retrieved this table from immuneACCESS and kept in-frame rearrangements only. Not all clones are present; in checked studies, unresolved V genes account for under half, and no reason is known for the remainder. V and J calls and clone size are copied from that table; D and trimming were computed from the DNA. For this sample the table gives over 150,000 clones, of which 55% to 70% were detected only once. Together, the top ten hold 2.5% to 3.5% of the sample.

A word on this clone: No antigen is known for it. Per-base qualities were not stored, and no clone one base away is much larger.

The germline ends are 12 bases apart after V is trimmed by 5 bases and J by 4 bases. Inclusive of the bounding cysteine and phenylalanine, the CDR3 is 14 residues long. CDR3 DNA is the only sequence kept; it has 42 bases, read in frame from the first base. Based on the germline V gene, the CDR1 and CDR2 sequences are SGHAT and FQNNGV. The cohort comprised some 730 healthy bone marrow donors. At the time of sampling, all cohort members were nominally healthy, though unrecorded immune exposures were likely present. The donor was CMV seropositive and was included in the group of 270 or so seropositive cohort members. A peripheral blood sample was collected from each donor, and TCR beta sequencing was performed on peripheral blood mononuclear cells. The Qiagen DNeasy Blood Extraction Kit was used to extract genomic DNA from the blood cell samples.

The sequence links TRBV11-2 to TRBJ2-1; a tentative D match to TRBD1 spans 6 bases. The sample comprised PBMCs. The TCR was taken from a woman between 35 and 50 years old in good health and CMV-seropositive. The sequenced DNA is TGTGCCAGCAGCATGGACAGCCTTTACAATGAGCAGTTCTTC. Its protein reads: CASSMDSLYNEQFF.